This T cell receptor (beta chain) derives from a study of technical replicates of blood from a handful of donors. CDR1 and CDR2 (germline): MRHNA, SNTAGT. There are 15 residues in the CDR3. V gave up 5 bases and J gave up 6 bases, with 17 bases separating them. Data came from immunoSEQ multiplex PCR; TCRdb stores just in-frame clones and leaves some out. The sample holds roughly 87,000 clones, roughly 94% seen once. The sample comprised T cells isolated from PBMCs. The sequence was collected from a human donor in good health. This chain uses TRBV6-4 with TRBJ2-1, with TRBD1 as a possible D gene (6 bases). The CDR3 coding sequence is TGTGCCAGCAGTTCTGAAACAGGGATCGGCAATGAGCAGTTCTTC. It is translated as CASSSETGIGNEQFF.